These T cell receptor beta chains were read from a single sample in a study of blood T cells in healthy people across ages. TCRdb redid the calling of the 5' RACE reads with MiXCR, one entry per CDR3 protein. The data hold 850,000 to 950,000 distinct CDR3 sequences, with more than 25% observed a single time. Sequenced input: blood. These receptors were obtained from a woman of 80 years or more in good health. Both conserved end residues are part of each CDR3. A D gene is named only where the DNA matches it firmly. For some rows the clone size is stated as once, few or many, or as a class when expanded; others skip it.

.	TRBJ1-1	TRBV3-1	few	TGTGCCAGCAGCCAAGCAGCCAACACTGAAGCTTTCTTT	CASSQAANTEAFF
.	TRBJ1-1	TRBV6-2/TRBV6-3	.	TGTGCCAGCCTCCCCTGGGGGGCCACTGAAGCTTTCTTT	CASLPWGATEAFF
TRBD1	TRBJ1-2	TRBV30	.	TGTGCCTGGACCCTTCTCCAGGGGGGGGCTCACTATGGCTACACCTTC	CAWTLLQGGAHYGYTF
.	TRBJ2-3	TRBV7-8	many	TGTGCCAGCAGCGTCGTGGCAGATACGCAGTATTTT	CASSVVADTQYF
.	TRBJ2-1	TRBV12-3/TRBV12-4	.	TGTGCCAGCAGTTGGGCTCAAGAGACCCAGTTCTTC	CASSWAQETQFF
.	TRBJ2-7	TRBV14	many	TGTGCCAGCAGCCAGGGAATTTCCGAGCAGTACTTC	CASSQGISEQYF
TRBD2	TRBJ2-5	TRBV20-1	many	TGCAGTGCTAGTAAAACTAGCGGTGACGAGACCCAGTACTTC	CSASKTSGDETQYF
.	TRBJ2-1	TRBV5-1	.	TGCGCCAGCACAGGCGGGACCTACAATGAGCAGTTCTTC	CASTGGTYNEQFF
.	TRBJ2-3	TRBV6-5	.	TGTACCAGCAGTTACTCGAAGGGCACAGATACGCAGTATTTT	CTSSYSKGTDTQYF
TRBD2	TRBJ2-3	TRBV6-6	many	TGTGCCAGCAGTTACCTACCCGTGGGGGGAGGGACAGATACGCAGTATTTT	CASSYLPVGGGTDTQYF
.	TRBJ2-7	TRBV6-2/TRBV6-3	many	TGTGCCACCCAGGGGACGCAGTCCTACGAGCAGTACTTC	CATQGTQSYEQYF
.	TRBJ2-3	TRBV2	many	TGTGCCAGCCGGGCGAGAGCCGAAGGCCGGGGCACAGATACGCAGTATTTT	CASRARAEGRGTDTQYF
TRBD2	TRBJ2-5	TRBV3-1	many	TGTGCCAGCAGCCAGTCAGGGACTAGTCCGCAAGAGACCCAGTACTTC	CASSQSGTSPQETQYF
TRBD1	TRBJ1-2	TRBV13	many	TGTGCCAGCAGCGCAAGGACAGGCTATGGCTACACCTTC	CASSARTGYGYTF
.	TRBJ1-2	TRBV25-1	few	TGTGCCAGCAGTGAATCTCGGGGGGAAAGGGGCTACACCTTC	CASSESRGERGYTF
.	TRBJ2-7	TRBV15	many	TGTGCCACCAGCAGAGATTGGGCATCGGGTCAGTCCTACGAGCAGTACTTC	CATSRDWASGQSYEQYF